The 14 T cell receptor beta chains presented below share a single source sample, sequenced in a study of regulatory T cells in long-lasting Graves disease. As for time point: newly diagnosed GD, antithyroid drugs for less than 3 months. After RNA was extracted from PBMCs, the TCR library was made from it. Construction of the TCR beta libraries employed iRepertoire HTBI primers in conjunction with Arm-PCR of CDR3 regions. TCRdb re-called the multiplex PCR reads through MiXCR, storing one row per CDR3 protein. This table has approximately 540,000 distinct CDR3 sequences, about 12% appearing once. These data were also filed under a second study, of T cells in Graves' hyperthyroidism and ophthalmopathy.

Sequencing used peripheral blood mononuclear cells (PBMCs), obtained at new diagnosis, from a patient treated with antithyroid drugs. These receptors were taken from a young woman with Graves disease.

In this sample, this clonotype turned up many times. The gene calls are TRBV2 and TRBJ2-3; maybe TRBD1 (5 bases). CDR1 is SNHLY, CDR2 FYNNEI, per germline. This CDR3 is built from 14 residues. With 5 bases removed from V and 4 bases from J, the gap between germline ends came to 13 bases. DNA for the CDR3: TGTGCCAGCAGTAGCGACAGTTTTTCAGATACGCAGTATTTT. Amino acids: CASSSDSFSDTQYF. The whole variable domain, filled in from reference TRBV2 and TRBJ2-3, reads EPEVTQTPSHQVTQMGQEVILRCVPISNHLYFYWYRQILGQKVEFLVSFYNNEISEKSEIFDDQFSVERPDGSNFTLKIRSTKLEDSAMYFCASSSDSFSDTQYFGPGTRLTVL.

Turning to this clonotype: A far larger clone is one nucleotide away, so this likely arose from a read error. The chain couples TRBV7-9 to TRBJ1-2; 7 nucleotides match TRBD1. Trimming at V came to 4 bases and at J to 2 bases, leaving 1 base not matched to a gene. CDR1 is SEHNR, CDR2 FQNEAQ, per germline (reference sequence). There are 13 residues in the CDR3. CDR3 region: CASSWDRNYGYTF. The DNA of the CDR3 is TGTGCCAGCAGCTGGGACAGAAACTATGGCTACACCTTC.

In its sample, this clonotype was seen a few times. This could be a read error, since a much larger clone is one nucleotide away. V usage is TRBV2 and J usage is TRBJ2-2, with no clear D. V lost 8 bases and J lost 4, with 11 bases in between. The CDR3 spans 13 residues. Germline-derived CDR1 and CDR2 are SNHLY and FYNNEI. DNA for the CDR3: TGTGCCAGCGACCCTTCGAGCACCGGGGAGCTGTTTTTT. Amino acid sequence: CASDPSSTGELFF.

V gene TRBV20-1 combines with J gene TRBJ2-2; D possibly corresponds to TRBD2 (5 bases). CDR1 and CDR2 (germline): DFQATT, SNEGSKA (reference sequence). This CDR3 spans 15 amino acids. With 7 bases removed from V and 4 bases from J, the gap between germline ends came to 19 bases. CDR3 region: CSVVHSRSGTGELFF. CDR3 nucleotide sequence: TGCAGTGTTGTTCATAGCAGGAGCGGCACCGGGGAGCTGTTTTTT.

This clonotype has at least ten counts. The CDR3 loop reads CASSFYREGEQFF. CDR3 in DNA: TGTGCCAGCAGTTTTTACAGGGAGGGTGAGCAGTTCTTC. The chain carries TRBV27 and TRBJ2-1; D is possibly TRBD2 (7 bases). The V gene's germline CDR1 is MNHEY and CDR2 SMNVEV (reference sequence). Trimming shortened V by 3 bases and J by 9 bases, and 12 bases separated the two germline ends. CDR3 size: 13 residues.

Ten or more counts support this clonotype. This chain joins TRBV11-2 and TRBJ1-1; D is possibly TRBD1 (6 bases). CDR1 and CDR2 (germline): SGHAT, FQNNGV. V was clipped by 4 bases and J by 4 bases, with 19 bases between them. There are 16 residues in the CDR3. In DNA form, the CDR3 reads TGTGCCAGCAGCTCGCTAAAGGGGGGAGGGGGCACTGAAGCTTTCTTT. Its protein product is CASSSLKGGGGTEAFF.

The table lists this clonotype with many counts. The gene calls are TRBV2 and TRBJ1-1; no reliable D call. This CDR3 spans 11 amino acids. The V gene lost 11 bases and the J gene lost 7 bases, with 14 bases spanning the gap. Per germline, CDR1 SNHLY and CDR2 FYNNEI. CDR3 sequence reads: CAGAAFIEAFF. The CDR3 DNA sequence: TGTGCCGGAGCCGCCTTTATTGAAGCTTTCTTT.

The J gene is TRBJ1-1, the V gene TRBV25-1; D unclear. The CDR3 has 14 residues. V was pared by 5 bases and J by 1 base, with 11 bases between. The germline CDR1 and CDR2 sequences are MGHDK and SYGVNS. The CDR3 nucleotides read TGTGCCAGCAGTCCCCCCCTAACGAACACTGAAGCTTTCTTT. Translation gives CASSPPLTNTEAFF.

The chain joins TRBV6-1 to TRBJ2-4; D call uncertain. V was pared by 7 bases and J by 0 bases, with 7 bases between. The germline gives CDR1 MNHNS, CDR2 SASEGT. The CDR3 is 13 amino acids. CDR3 sequence: CASKGLAKNIQYF. In DNA, the CDR3 is TGTGCCAGCAAGGGCCTAGCCAAAAACATTCAGTACTTC.

The J gene is TRBJ2-5, the V gene TRBV2; 8 nucleotides agree with TRBD1. Trimming at V came to 7 bases and at J to 1 base, leaving 8 bases not matched to a gene. This CDR3 spans 15 amino acids. Germline V gives CDR1 SNHLY, CDR2 FYNNEI. In nucleotides, the CDR3 is TGTGCCAGCATCCTAGTTACAGGGGGCCAAGAGACCCAGTACTTC. Protein: CASILVTGGQETQYF.

This clonotype was recorded at least ten times. The chain carries TRBV27 and TRBJ1-1; D gene unclear. Germline CDR1 reads MNHEY; CDR2 reads SMNVEV (reference sequence). Trimming left V 5 bases short and J 1 base short, with 8 bases between. CDR3 size: 13 residues. The CDR3 loop reads CASSQQTNTEAFF. CDR3 sequence (DNA): TGTGCCAGCAGTCAACAAACGAACACTGAAGCTTTCTTT.

This clonotype was picked up a small number of times. The chain is built from TRBV20-1 and TRBJ2-5; D perhaps matches TRBD1 (6 bases). The germline V gene has CDR1 DFQATT and CDR2 SNEGSKA (reference sequence). The V end lost 5 bases, the J end lost 6 bases, and 19 bases lay between the germline ends. The CDR3 is 14 residues long. The DNA of the CDR3 is TGCAGTGCTCTCCCCCACAGGGCCTCGAAGACCCAGTACTTC. Protein: CSALPHRASKTQYF.

The chain couples TRBV7-9 to TRBJ2-1, with unresolved D. Germline V gene lookup returns CDR1 SEHNR and CDR2 FQNEAQ (reference sequence). The CDR3 spans 14 residues. The V end was cut by 1 base, the J end by 5 bases, with 9 bases between. The CDR3 reads CASSLVLGNNEQFF. CDR3 coding DNA: TGTGCCAGCAGCTTAGTACTGGGGAACAATGAGCAGTTCTTC.

At least ten counts were recorded for this clonotype. The chain uses TRBV20-1 and TRBJ1-4; possible D gene TRBD1, 5 bases. CDR3 length: 14 amino acids. Between the trimmed V and J ends, which lost 5 bases and 6 bases, there was a span of 16 bases. The germline gives CDR1 DFQATT, CDR2 SNEGSKA (reference sequence). CDR3 sequence (DNA): TGCAGTGCTCAGGCAGGGACGGGGTATGAAAAACTGTTTTTT. This encodes CSAQAGTGYEKLFF.